This T cell receptor beta chain was found in a study of CD8 T cells in Susac syndrome. V was pared by 7 bases and J by 0 bases, with 13 bases between. This CDR3 is 14 amino acids long. Germline V CDR1 and CDR2: DFQATT, SNEGSKA (reference sequence). Random hexamers were used to reverse transcribe the RNA input (about 0.5 to 1 ug). Each CDR3 protein gets one entry after TCRdb re-called the immunoSEQ multiplex PCR reads with MiXCR. The data contain 160,000 or so distinct CDR3 sequences, 85% to 95% of them singletons. The specimen sequenced was CD4+ T cells from PBMCs. The gene calls are TRBV20-1 and TRBJ2-1; D might be TRBD1 (6 bases). This TCR came from a human donor with Susac syndrome. The CDR3 sequence: CSVDSSSSYNEQFF. The CDR3 DNA reads as TGCAGTGTGGACAGTTCGAGCTCCTACAATGAGCAGTTCTTC.